This T cell receptor (beta chain) was identified during a study of cytomegalovirus exposure and HLA in healthy donors. Regarding the study as a whole: In all likelihood, a cluster of highly shared sequence variants was a sequencing artifact. In an earlier analysis, productive rearrangement rates for most beta V segments clustered near 87% or 30%.

PCR used 60 Vbeta primers and 13 Jbeta primers. In the original processing: Later reanalysis found tens of millions of unique TCR beta chains, roughly 9.9 million of them shared. Sequencing used immunoSEQ multiplex PCR; TCRdb keeps in-frame clones, though not all of them. V and J calls and clone size come straight from that table; D and trimming were deduced from the DNA. The data contain about 170,000 clones, about 85% of them singletons. Of note for this clone: Its antigen remains unidentified.

Material for sequencing was PBMCs. The source is a woman in her forties or fifties in good health and CMV-seropositive.

CDR3 DNA sequence: TGTGCCAGCACTGCGGGGACAGGGTACAATGAGCAGTTCTTC. It encodes CASTAGTGYNEQFF. The gene calls are TRBV27 and TRBJ2-1, with 9 bases aligning to TRBD1. The V segment lost 7 bases and the J segment 4 bases; nucleotides outside the gene matches: 5. The CDR3 runs 14 residues. Per germline, CDR1 MNHEY and CDR2 SMNVEV (reference sequence).